These 20 T cell receptor beta chains originate from one sample sequenced in a study of cytomegalovirus exposure and HLA in healthy donors. Here immunoSEQ multiplex PCR was the method, and the copy in TCRdb shows in-frame clones only, minus some. The data contain approximately 81,000 clones, 85% to 95% of them seen just once; the ten biggest clones take up about 0.68%. Input material: PBMCs. These receptors all come from a man aged 18 to 35 in good health and CMV-seronegative.

The chain couples TRBV29-1 to TRBJ2-7, with TRBD1 matching 9 bases. Germline V gives CDR1 SQVTM, CDR2 ANQGSEA. V lost 7 bases to trimming and J lost 6 bases; unmatched junction nucleotides: 7. The CDR3 loop spans 12 amino acids. The CDR3 nucleotides are TGCAGCGCTTCCAAGGACAGGGGCGAGCAGTACTTC. Its translation: CSASKDRGEQYF.

The V call is TRBV25-1, the J call TRBJ2-3; D call uncertain. Germline-derived CDR1 and CDR2 are MGHDK and SYGVNS. CDR3 length: 14 amino acids. V dropped 2 bases and J dropped 1 base, with 7 bases sitting between them. The CDR3 region is CASSERVGTDTQYF. In nucleotides, the CDR3 is TGTGCCAGCAGTGAACGTGTCGGCACAGATACGCAGTATTTT. The full variable domain, completed using reference TRBV25-1 and TRBJ2-3, is EADIYQTPRYLVIGTGKKITLECSQTMGHDKMYWYQQDPGMELHLIHYSYGVNSTEKGDLSSESTVSRIRTEHFPLTLESARPSHTSQYLCASSERVGTDTQYFGPGTRLTVL.

This clone was seen just once. The chain carries TRBV9 and TRBJ2-1, with D perhaps matching TRBD2 (5 bases). V was trimmed by 0 bases and J by 1 base, leaving 11 bases between them. CDR3 length: 16 amino acids. Germline V lookup: CDR1 SGDLS, CDR2 YYNGEE. The CDR3 protein is CASSVGAPGSYNEQFF. CDR3 DNA: TGTGCCAGCAGCGTAGGGGCCCCGGGGTCCTACAATGAGCAGTTCTTC.

The chain carries TRBV4-2 and TRBJ2-7; 8 bases agree with TRBD1. CDR1 LGHNA and CDR2 YNFKEQ come from the germline V gene. Germline trimming cut 0 bases from V and 3 bases from J; bases unmatched to any gene: 16. The CDR3 has 19 amino acids. The CDR3 sequence is CASSQEAGRLGDRIYEQYF. CDR3 nucleotide sequence: TGTGCCAGCAGCCAAGAAGCGGGTCGGCTGGGGGACAGGATCTACGAGCAGTACTTC.

The CDR3 here is CASSLGQGILYEQYF. The CDR3 DNA is TGTGCCAGCAGCTTAGGACAGGGAATACTATACGAGCAGTACTTC. The V call is TRBV11-1, the J call TRBJ2-7; 7 bases match TRBD1. The germline V gene encodes CDR1 SGHAT and CDR2 FQDESV (reference sequence). The CDR3 covers 15 residues. The ends lost 1 base at V and 4 bases at J; junction bases unmatched: 7.

This clone was counted once. This chain joins TRBV5-5 and TRBJ1-1; TRBD1 is a possible D gene (6 bases). Germline CDR1 is SGHKS and CDR2 is YYEKEE (reference sequence). Trimming removed 2 bases from V and 8 bases from J, with 10 bases in between. The CDR3 spans 12 residues. The CDR3 sequence is CASSFGGREAFF. The CDR3 region has the DNA TGTGCCAGCAGCTTTGGGGGCCGCGAAGCTTTCTTT.

The J gene is TRBJ1-1, the V gene TRBV12-5, with 8 bases lining up with TRBD1. Germline V gene data show CDR1 as LGHNT and CDR2 as FRNRAP. The V segment lost 6 bases and the J segment 0 bases; nucleotides outside the gene matches: 12. The CDR3 has 17 residues. The CDR3 is CASGNDRQGPMNTEAFF. The CDR3 nucleotides read TGTGCTAGTGGGAATGATCGACAGGGGCCTATGAACACTGAAGCTTTCTTT.

Note on this clone: This CDR3 is also generated by other DNA sequences in the sample. The chain uses TRBV18 and TRBJ2-3, with D unresolved. Trimming stripped 0 bases from V and 2 bases from J, with 3 bases between. The germline CDR1 and CDR2 sequences are KGHSH and LQKENI. The CDR3 extends over 13 amino acids. The CDR3 coding sequence is TGTGCCAGCTCACCACCCTCCACAGATACGCAGTATTTT. Protein sequence: CASSPPSTDTQYF.

The chain uses TRBV5-1 and TRBJ1-5; possibly TRBD1 for D (5 bases). The CDR3 length is 16 residues. Trimming took off 4 bases at V and 4 bases at J, with 18 bases between the two ends. The V gene's germline CDR1 is SGHRS and CDR2 YFSETQ. Here the CDR3 DNA reads TGCGCCAGCAGCCCGGGCGTCGGACAAGATAATCAGCCCCAGCATTTT. Translation gives CASSPGVGQDNQPQHF.

The count of this clone is one. Here the CDR3 DNA reads TGCGCCAGCAGCTTGGCGGCCGGGGGAGGCTCTGGGGCCAACGTCCTGACTTTC. This encodes CASSLAAGGGSGANVLTF. V usage is TRBV5-1 and J usage is TRBJ2-6; D is possibly TRBD2 (6 bases). Per the germline V gene, CDR1 is SGHRS and CDR2 is YFSETQ. V lost 0 bases, J lost 0 bases, and 13 bases lay in between. The CDR3 runs 18 residues.

Of note for this clone: The junction departs from the called germline gene at one end, perhaps through a read error. This sequence joins TRBV7-2 and TRBJ2-5; 7 nucleotides match TRBD1. The germline V gene encodes CDR1 SGHTA and CDR2 FQGNSA. The CDR3 has 14 residues. CDR3 sequence reads: CASSLAPGQGTEDF. For the CDR3, the DNA is TGTGCCAGCAGCTTAGCGCCGGGTCAGGGGACAGAAGACTTC.

The chain carries TRBV7-2 and TRBJ1-1, with TRBD1 identical over 7 bases. The length of the CDR3 is 12 residues. Trimming at V came to 4 bases and at J to 7 bases, leaving 3 bases not matched to a gene. Germline loops: CDR1 SGHTA, CDR2 FQGNSA. The CDR3: CASSSRTGEAFF. CDR3 in DNA: TGTGCCAGCAGCTCCCGGACAGGTGAAGCTTTCTTT.

This clone has only a few counts. The V and J genes are TRBV28 and TRBJ1-4, with 7 bases identical to TRBD1. CDR1 MDHEN and CDR2 SYDVKM come from the germline V gene. This CDR3 is 14 amino acids long. Unmatched junction bases numbered 9, after V lost 4 bases and J lost 10 bases. The CDR3 sequence is CASSSQRQGGKLFF. CDR3 DNA sequence: TGTGCCAGCAGTTCCCAACGACAGGGAGGAAAACTGTTTTTT.

The gene calls are TRBV5-1 and TRBJ1-5, with TRBD1 identical over 7 bases. There are 15 residues in the CDR3. After removal of 0 bases from V and 5 bases from J, the junction contained 5 bases not matched to a gene. Per the germline V gene, CDR1 is SGHRS and CDR2 is YFSETQ. CDR3 in DNA: TGCGCCAGCAGCTTGGAGGGACAGAAGTATCAGCCCCAGCATTTT. It translates to CASSLEGQKYQPQHF. The variable domain in full, completed from reference TRBV5-1 and TRBJ1-5, reads KAGVTQTPRYLIKTRGQQVTLSCSPISGHRSVSWYQQTPGQGLQFLFEYFSETQRNKGNFPGRFSGRQFSNSRSEMNVSTLELGDSALYLCASSLEGQKYQPQHFGDGTRLSIL.

The rearrangement uses TRBV30 and TRBJ2-1; 8 nucleotides line up with TRBD1. J was trimmed by 12 bases and V by 0 bases; bases with no gene match: 1. The CDR3 loop spans 11 amino acids. Germline CDR1 reads GTSNPN; CDR2 reads SVGIG (reference sequence). The CDR3 is CAWSVGTGQFF. CDR3 nucleotides: TGTGCCTGGAGTGTAGGGACAGGGCAGTTCTTC.

The chain couples TRBV6-5 to TRBJ2-7; maybe TRBD2 (6 bases). Germline-derived CDR1 and CDR2 are MNHEY and SVGAGI. V lost 6 bases and J lost 3, with 15 bases in between. The CDR3 is made up of 14 amino acids. The CDR3 spells CASSPELGGYEQYF. The CDR3 DNA reads as TGTGCCAGCAGCCCGGAGTTGGGAGGCTACGAGCAGTACTTC.

The rearrangement links TRBV19 to TRBJ2-3; TRBD1 agrees at 7 bases. The germline gives CDR1 LNHDA, CDR2 SQIVND (reference sequence). The CDR3 covers 17 residues. V was clipped by 2 bases and J by 4 bases; unmatched bases: 12. The CDR3 region has the DNA TGTGCCAGTAGTATAATGGGGCTGACAGGGCTGGCAGATACGCAGTATTTT. Translating gives CASSIMGLTGLADTQYF.

The chain is built from TRBV7-8 and TRBJ2-5; D ambiguous. The CDR3 covers 12 residues. V lost 8 bases to trimming and J lost 5 bases, with 12 bases between them. Germline V gives CDR1 SGHVS, CDR2 FQNEAQ. The DNA for the CDR3 is TGTGCCAGCCTAATTTCCCGGGAGACCCAGTACTTC. It codes for CASLISRETQYF. Combining the CDR3 with reference TRBV7-8 and TRBJ2-5 gives the whole variable domain GAGVSQSPRYKVAKRGQDVALRCDPISGHVSLFWYQQALGQGPEFLTYFQNEAQLDKSGLPSDRFFAERPEGSVSTLKIQRTQQEDSAVYLCASLISRETQYFGPGTRLLVL.

The V gene is TRBV7-2, the J gene TRBJ2-5; no definite D call. The V and J ends lost 6 bases and 13 bases respectively, with 18 bases between them. Looked up from germline, CDR1 is SGHTA and CDR2 is FQGNSA. CDR3 length equals 12 residues. The CDR3 sequence: CASRRMTSDSYF. For the CDR3, the DNA is TGTGCCAGCAGGCGGATGACCTCTGACTCGTACTTC.

The chain combines TRBV7-9 with TRBJ1-5, with D perhaps matching TRBD1 (5 bases). Trimming pared 0 bases from V and 0 bases from J, leaving 12 bases between. The CDR3 runs to 17 residues. CDR1 and CDR2 from the germline V gene are SEHNR and FQNEAQ (reference sequence). The CDR3 DNA follows: TGTGCCAGCAGCTTAGCGGGGCTTGCTTATAGCAATCAGCCCCAGCATTTT. Translation: CASSLAGLAYSNQPQHF.